This TCR beta chain was sequenced during a study of cytomegalovirus exposure and HLA in healthy donors. The primer mix had 60 Vbeta and 13 Jbeta primers. Profiled with immunoSEQ multiplex PCR; TCRdb holds only in-frame clones, not every one. The data contain 130,000 to 150,000 clones, roughly 76% of them singletons. CDR3 length: 15 amino acids. The germline gives CDR1 MGHDK, CDR2 SYGVNS. The V end was cut by 4 bases, the J end by 0 bases, with 11 bases between. Sequenced sample: PBMCs. The chain links TRBV25-1 to TRBJ2-3, with D tentatively TRBD2 (6 bases). The clonotype was recovered from a human donor in good health. The CDR3 bases are TGTGCCAGCAGTGTCTCCGGGAGAAGCACAGATACGCAGTATTTT. Translated, it gives CASSVSGRSTDTQYF.